The present entry profiles one T cell receptor (beta chain) with its context. Antigen: not known. Method: immunoSEQ multiplex PCR; TCRdb's copy keeps in-frame clones and lacks some. The table records 50,000 to 70,000 clones, 74% of them present only once. This entry comes from a study of a mutant IDH1 vaccine in newly diagnosed glioma. Study context: Sex among treated patients split approximately 62% male, roughly 40% female; mean age was roughly 40 years. Most patients had radiochemotherapy with temozolomide before enrollment; others had one alone.

V lost 5 bases, J lost 4 bases, and 15 bases lay in between. This CDR3 has 15 amino acids. Per the germline V gene, CDR1 is MNHEY and CDR2 is SVGAGI. The time point is: week 35, safety follow-up. Every vaccination contained 300 ug of the mutant IDH1 20-mer peptide and was paired with topical imiquimod. The genes are TRBV6-5 and TRBJ1-5; D unresolved. The source of this sequence is a man aged 45-65 years with glioma. The sample consisted of PBMCs, taken from a glioma patient whose treatment included an IDH1 peptide vaccine. CDR3 in amino acids: CASSPEKGRNQPQHF. The CDR3 DNA reads TGTGCCAGCAGTCCTGAGAAGGGTAGGAATCAGCCCCAGCATTTT.